The present entry profiles one T cell receptor (beta chain) with its context. Antigen unknown. Repeated repertoire sampling spanned the course of chemoradiotherapy. The sample originates from a study of chemoradiotherapy in HPV16-positive cancers. Notes on the study in general: Better recurrence-free survival went with HPV-responsive T-cell expansion in HPV16-positive patients. Non-HPV-specific T cells did not expand in tumors during treatment, whereas candidate HPV-specific clones and E7-related motifs did. Functional assays defining HPV-specific T cells used only two HPV16-positive patients.

Trimming pared 0 bases from V and 0 bases from J, leaving 7 bases between. The CDR3 loop spans 14 amino acids. Germline CDR1 reads SGDLS; CDR2 reads YYNGEE. TCRdb's table, derived via immunoSEQ multiplex PCR, lists solely in-frame clones and lacks some. Of around 25,000 clones listed, more than 90% are singletons. The specimen comprised blood, sampled from a patient who underwent chemoradiotherapy. V is TRBV9 and J is TRBJ2-7; D is undetermined. This sequence originates from a human donor with HPV-associated anogenital cancer. Here the CDR3 DNA reads TGTGCCAGCAGCGTAGGAGGAAGCTCCTACGAGCAGTACTTC. Translating gives CASSVGGSSYEQYF.